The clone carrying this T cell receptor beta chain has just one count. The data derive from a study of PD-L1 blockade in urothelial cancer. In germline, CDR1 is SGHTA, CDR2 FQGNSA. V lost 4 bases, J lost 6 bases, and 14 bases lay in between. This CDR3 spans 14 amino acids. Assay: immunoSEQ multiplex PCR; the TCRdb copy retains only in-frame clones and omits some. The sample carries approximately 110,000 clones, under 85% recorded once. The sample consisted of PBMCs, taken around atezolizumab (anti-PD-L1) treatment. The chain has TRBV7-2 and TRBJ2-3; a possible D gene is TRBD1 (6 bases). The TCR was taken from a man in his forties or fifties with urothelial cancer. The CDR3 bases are TGTGCCAGCAGCTCCCCGACAGGCTTGGATACGCAGTATTTT. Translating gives CASSSPTGLDTQYF. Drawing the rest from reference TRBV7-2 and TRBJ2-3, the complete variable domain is GAGVSQSPSNKVTEKGKDVELRCDPISGHTALYWYRQSLGQGLEFLIYFQGNSAPDKSGLPSDRFSAERTGGSVSTLTIQRTQQEDSAVYLCASSSPTGLDTQYFGPGTRLTVL.